This note documents a single TCR beta chain sequence. Its cognate antigen is unknown. In preparing the TRB cDNA libraries, 5' RACE with UMI labels was used. After re-calling the 5' RACE reads, TCRdb lists one entry per CDR3 protein, DNA absent. The sample totals roughly 130,000 distinct CDR3 sequences; its top ten clones hold around 0.54%. The record originates from a study of CXCR3-negative and CXCR3-positive naive CD8 T cells. Every CD8+ subset sample held some 300,000 flow-sorted cells, done in triplicate. Findings of the study overall: In CXCR3-positive naive cells, the TRB CDR3s were more hydrophobic than in CXCR3-negative naive cells.

The receptor comes from a human donor in good health. Some clones in this sample may be carry-over from other donors' samples. Sequencing was carried out using naive CXCR3+ CD8+ T cells from blood. Subset meaning: CD45RO-CCR7+CD27+CD95- naive CD8+ T cells expressing CXCR3 (TNR3+).

The CDR3 sequence: CATLTQGTNTEAFF. The rearrangement links TRBV6-2 or TRBV6-3 to TRBJ1-1; the D gene TCRdb calls, TRBD1, cannot be checked with no DNA. Germline V gene data show CDR1 as MNHEY and CDR2 as SVGEGT. The CDR3 is made up of 14 amino acids.